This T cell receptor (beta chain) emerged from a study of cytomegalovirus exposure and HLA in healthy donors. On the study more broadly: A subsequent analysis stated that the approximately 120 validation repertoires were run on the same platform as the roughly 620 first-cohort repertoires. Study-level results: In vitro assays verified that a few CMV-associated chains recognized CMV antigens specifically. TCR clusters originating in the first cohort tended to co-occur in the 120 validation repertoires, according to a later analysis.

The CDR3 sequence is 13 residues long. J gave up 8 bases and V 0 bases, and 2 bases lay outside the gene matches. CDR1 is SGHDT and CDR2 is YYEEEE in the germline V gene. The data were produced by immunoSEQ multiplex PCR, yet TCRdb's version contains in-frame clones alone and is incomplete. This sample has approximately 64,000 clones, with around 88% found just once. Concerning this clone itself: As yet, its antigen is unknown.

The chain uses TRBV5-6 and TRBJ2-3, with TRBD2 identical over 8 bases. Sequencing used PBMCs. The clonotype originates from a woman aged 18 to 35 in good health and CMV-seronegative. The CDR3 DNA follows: TGTGCCAGCAGCTTGGTCGGGGGGGGTACGCAGTATTTT. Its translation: CASSLVGGGTQYF. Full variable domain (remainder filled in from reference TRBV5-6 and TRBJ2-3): DAGVTQSPTHLIKTRGQQVTLRCSPKSGHDTVSWYQQALGQGPQFIFQYYEEEERQRGNFPDRFSGHQFPNYSSELNVNALLLGDSALYLCASSLVGGGTQYFGPGTRLTVL.